This paragraph covers one T cell receptor beta chain sequence. This clonotype was seen a single time. It has no known antigen specificity. No base qualities exist here, and no much larger clone lies one base off it. A single read constitutes weak evidence. This specimen comes from a study of blood T cells in healthy people across ages (dated by TCRdb to 2015 to 2017). For the study in its entirety: In model experiments, roughly one uniquely barcoded TCR beta cDNA molecule per two T cells was captured by template switching. Four age groups were formed from the donors: young (average approximately 15 years), middle-aged (around 37), aged (roughly 59) and long-lived (about 80). Age-related changes in TCR beta repertoire diversity were measured in the study by deep sequencing normalized with unique cDNA molecular identifiers. To avoid experimental bias, donors of different ages were spread randomly across the sequencing lanes. Two additional independent replicas of 1 million unique cDNA reads from the same blood draw were analyzed for two donors (one aged 18 to 30 and one aged 80 or older). The study at large found these results: Estimates of total diversity from one million sequenced T cells were regarded as lower bounds and underestimates. A strong correlation was found between observed TCR beta diversity and the percentage of naive T cells measured by flow cytometry. Compared with the aged group, the long-lived group had more naive CD4+ T cells, fewer expanded clones and increased TCR diversity, a pattern suggesting age selection. Bulk unsorted PBMC profiling prevented conclusive comparison of naive and antigen-experienced compartments. As age increased, observed TCR beta diversity per million T cells dropped in a roughly linear way, and a significant reduction was already evident by age 40. The CMV infection status of donors was not known, potentially confounding age-related changes in expanded clonotypes.

The germline V gene gives CDR1 as SGHAT and CDR2 as FQNNGV. From cysteine to phenylalanine, the CDR3 is 15 amino acids long. Just CDR3 DNA is preserved here, 45 bases in frame from base 1. Trimming removed 5 bases from V and 4 bases from J, leaving 14 bases between the germline ends. Receptor libraries were prepared by 5' RACE. Instrument on record: Illumina HiSeq 2500. The second PCR ran for about 6 to 11 cycles and used a J-beta primer mix along with a sample-barcoded 5' primer. A template-switch 5' adaptor carrying 12 random nucleotides introduced a unique molecular identifier onto each TCR beta cDNA molecule. Each sample yielded at least 2.5 million CDR3-containing paired-end reads. First-strand cDNA was synthesized from all RNA with the Mint cDNA synthesis kit, primed by a TRBC-specific oligonucleotide. Following uracil-DNA glycosylase treatment, all cDNA underwent a first 18-cycle PCR with the universal primers M1SS and BC2_uni_R. Regarding the original processing steps: Normalization of each sample was performed by random selection of 1 million high-quality reads, each carrying a distinct molecular identifier. Reads sharing molecular identifiers were discarded rather than binned into consensus sequences. MiTCR, with a Q25 quality threshold and the strictest error-elimination algorithm, was used for CDR3 identification, clonotype clustering and error correction. A nonparametric unseen species model using Euler transformation provided a lower-bound estimate of total TCR beta diversity. Clones were called with MiXCR by TCRdb after fastp trimmed the public reads at Q25, and only in-frame beta chains were retained. For every CDR3 protein sequence, its rows merge into one entry that carries the most common genes and DNA. The V and J calls shown here were made by TCRdb, not taken from the authors' results. The sample profile shows fewer than 750,000 distinct CDR3 sequences; about 51% of them were found once. About 14% of the sample is taken by the ten largest.

The donors were under 40 Caucasian individuals from Russia, aged about 6 to 95 years, who were systemically healthy. Approximately 10 milliliters of peripheral blood were collected from each donor into EDTA-treated Vacutainer tubes. Ficoll-Paque density-gradient centrifugation was used to isolate PBMCs, with at least 7 million obtained per sample. Total RNA was extracted from PBMCs with Trizol reagent, with at least 5.5 micrograms obtained per sample. The percentages of naive CD45RAhigh/CD27high T cells were determined by flow cytometry on a PBMC aliquot from every donor. Sequencing used blood. The rearrangement joined TRBV11-2 to TRBJ2-2, with the D call perhaps TRBD1 or TRBD2, as 5 bases match in each case. This receptor was obtained from a woman aged 80 or over in good health. The sequence in DNA is TGTGCCAGCAGCCGGGACCTACCACTCACCGGGGAGCTGTTTTTT. This codes for CASSRDLPLTGELFF.